This entry is about one T cell receptor (beta chain). Antigen specificity is unknown. Deletions cut 5 bases from V and 5 bases from J, with 16 bases between. The CDR3 runs 15 residues. Germline V gene sequence: CDR1 SGHDN, CDR2 FVKESK. Profiled with immunoSEQ multiplex PCR; TCRdb holds only in-frame clones, not every one. This sample yields some 140,000 clones, of which roughly 91% are seen a single time; approximately 7% belongs to the top ten. These data are taken from a study of T cell responses to AZD1222 COVID-19 vaccine. Study-wide points: Sampled repertoires all dated from after the peak T cell response.

The chain has TRBV14 and TRBJ2-1; tentative D call: TRBD2 (6 bases). The sample consisted of peripheral blood, taken 28 days after the second AZD1222 dose. This sequence was found in an adult who received the AZD1222 COVID-19 vaccine. This CDR3 reads CASSTGTYLNNEQFF. The DNA of the CDR3 is TGTGCCAGCAGCACCGGGACTTACCTTAACAATGAGCAGTTCTTC.